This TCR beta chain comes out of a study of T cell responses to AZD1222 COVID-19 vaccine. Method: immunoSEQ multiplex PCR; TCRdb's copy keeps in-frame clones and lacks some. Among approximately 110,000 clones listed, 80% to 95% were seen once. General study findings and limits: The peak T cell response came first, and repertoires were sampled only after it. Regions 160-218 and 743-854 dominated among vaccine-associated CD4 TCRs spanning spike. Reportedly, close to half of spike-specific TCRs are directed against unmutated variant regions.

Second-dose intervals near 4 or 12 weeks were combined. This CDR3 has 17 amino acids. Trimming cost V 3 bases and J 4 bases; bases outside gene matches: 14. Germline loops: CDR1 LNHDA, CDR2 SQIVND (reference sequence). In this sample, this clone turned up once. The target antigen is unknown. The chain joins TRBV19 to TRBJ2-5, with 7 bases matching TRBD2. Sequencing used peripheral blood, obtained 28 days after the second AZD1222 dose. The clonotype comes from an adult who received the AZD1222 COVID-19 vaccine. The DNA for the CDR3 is TGTGCCAGTAGTATCTTCGCGGGGGTCGGAGAAAGAGAGACCCAGTACTTC. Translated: CASSIFAGVGERETQYF.